The rows below give T cell receptor beta chains drawn from one sample of a study of blood T cell repertoires in COVID-19. Libraries were prepared by immunoSEQ multiplex PCR; TCRdb keeps only in-frame clonotypes and omits some of them. The sample has roughly 200,000 clones, around 88% seen once. Sequenced sample: PBMCs or T cells enriched from blood (not recorded which). Every receptor here comes from a young woman who had been exposed to COVID-19. Both conserved end residues are part of each CDR3. D genes are given only for firm matches. Only some rows state a clone size, as once, few, many or a class for expanded clones.

>NA|once|TRBJ1-2|TRBV9
TGTGCCAGCAGCGTAGAAGGGGTGGTGGGGACTAACTATGGCTACACCTTC
CASSVEGVVGTNYGYTF
>NA|NA|TRBJ1-6|TRBV20-1
TGCAGTGCTAGTAAGCCCCCGAACTCACCCCTCCACTTT
CSASKPPNSPLHF
>NA|NA|TRBJ2-1|TRBV27
TGTGCCAGCAGTACTAACAATGAGCAGTTCTTC
CASSTNNEQFF
>NA|NA|TRBJ1-1|TRBV27
TGTGCCACGCGGCCCTCCCGGGCAGGAGGTGAAGCTTTCTTT
CATRPSRAGGEAFF
>NA|NA|TRBJ2-7|TRBV27
TGTGCCAGCAGCCGGGGTGGGGGCACCTACGAGCAGTACTTC
CASSRGGGTYEQYF
>NA|NA|TRBJ2-7|TRBV5-1
TGCGCCAGCAGCTTGGGGCAGTCCGACGAGCAGTACTTC
CASSLGQSDEQYF
>TRBD1|NA|TRBJ2-7|TRBV6-5
TGTGCCACCAGACAGGACGACAGGGCCGAGCAGTACTTC
CATRQDDRAEQYF
>NA|NA|TRBJ1-2|TRBV15
TGTGCCACCAGCAGAGATCGACAGGATATCTATGGCTACACCTTC
CATSRDRQDIYGYTF
>NA|NA|TRBJ1-6|TRBV2
TGTGCCAGTCGGACAGAGCTTAATAATTCACCCCTCCACTTT
CASRTELNNSPLHF
>NA|NA|TRBJ1-2|TRBV5-1
TGCGCCAGCACGACTCAGGGAGGCTATGGCTACACCTTC
CASTTQGGYGYTF
>NA|NA|TRBJ2-2|TRBV29-1
TGCAGCGTTGAACCCAGGAACACCGGGGAGCTGTTTTTT
CSVEPRNTGELFF
>TRBD2|NA|TRBJ2-2|TRBV5-6
TGTGCCAGCAGCTTGGGACTAGCGGGGGCTCAACGCGGGGAGCTGTTTTTT
CASSLGLAGAQRGELFF
>TRBD2|NA|TRBJ2-1|TRBV12-5
TGTGCTAGTGGTTTGGGGACTAGCGGGGCGAATGAGCAGTTCTTC
CASGLGTSGANEQFF
>NA|few|TRBJ2-3|TRBV7-6
TGTGCCAGCAGCTCCGGGATCAGCCGCGCAGATACGCAGTATTTT
CASSSGISRADTQYF
>TRBD1|NA|TRBJ1-5|TRBV27
TGTGCCAGCAGTCCTTGGGACAGGGGGGATAATCAGCCCCAGCATTTT
CASSPWDRGDNQPQHF
>NA|once|TRBJ2-3|TRBV7-6
TGTGCCAGCAGCTTAGAGGGGGGGTCAGATACGCAGTATTTT
CASSLEGGSDTQYF
>TRBD1|NA|TRBJ2-7|TRBV27
TGTGCCAGCAGACACAATCAGGGGGATACGGGGAAGCAGTACTTC
CASRHNQGDTGKQYF
>NA|NA|TRBJ1-5|TRBV2
TGTGCCAGCAGTGTGGAGCAATTCAATCAGCCCCAGCATTTT
CASSVEQFNQPQHF
>NA|NA|TRBJ1-6|TRBV30
TGTGCCTTCGGACTTGATAATTCACCCCTCCACTTT
CAFGLDNSPLHF
>TRBD1|NA|TRBJ1-5|TRBV6-1
TGTGCCAGCAGTGAAGGGGACAGGGTGGGGATTCAGCCCCAGCATTTT
CASSEGDRVGIQPQHF
>TRBD1|NA|TRBJ1-2|TRBV12-3/TRBV12-4
TGTGCCAGCAGTTTTGTGGGACAGGGCTACACCTTC
CASSFVGQGYTF